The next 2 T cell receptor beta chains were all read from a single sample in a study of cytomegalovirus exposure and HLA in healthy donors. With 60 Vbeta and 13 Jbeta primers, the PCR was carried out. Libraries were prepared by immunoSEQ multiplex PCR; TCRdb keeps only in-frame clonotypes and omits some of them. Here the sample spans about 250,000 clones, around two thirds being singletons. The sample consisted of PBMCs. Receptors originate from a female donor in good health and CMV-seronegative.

CDR3 DNA: TGCGCCAGCATCCCTGCGGTTTCTTCTGGGGCCAACGTCCTGACTTTC. Its protein is CASIPAVSSGANVLTF. This chain uses TRBV5-1 with TRBJ2-6; D gene unclear. Germline lookup yields CDR1 SGHRS and CDR2 YFSETQ. Trimming removed 6 bases at V and 1 base at J, with 14 bases between. The CDR3 loop spans 16 amino acids.

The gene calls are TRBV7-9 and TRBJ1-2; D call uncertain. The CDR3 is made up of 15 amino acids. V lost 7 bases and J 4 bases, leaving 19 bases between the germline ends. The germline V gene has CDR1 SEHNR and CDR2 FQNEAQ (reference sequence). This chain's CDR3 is CASNPAQEEVYGYTF. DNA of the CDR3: TGTGCCAGCAACCCCGCGCAAGAAGAGGTCTATGGCTACACCTTC.